This TCR beta chain was captured in a study of shared clonotypes between healthy human individuals. On the study more broadly: The cohort comprised a couple of women and three men. Their ages spanned 18 to 49 years.

Data came from immunoSEQ multiplex PCR; TCRdb stores just in-frame clones and leaves some out. This sample yields roughly 680,000 clones, of which roughly 72% are seen a single time; more than 1.5% belongs to the top ten. Between the trimmed V and J ends, which lost 4 bases and 0 bases, there was a span of 7 bases. CDR3 length equals 15 residues. CDR1 is SNHLY and CDR2 is FYNNEI in the germline V gene. The chain has TRBV2 and TRBJ2-6; D is undetermined. This clonotype originated in a woman aged 25 to 39 in good health. The material sequenced was memory CD4+ T cells sorted from blood. Noted subset: CD45RA-negative fraction. The CDR3 sequence: CASSGIRSGANVLTF. In nucleotides, the CDR3 is TGTGCCAGCAGTGGAATCCGCTCTGGGGCCAACGTCCTGACTTTC.